This entry concerns a single T cell receptor (beta chain). This clone was picked up a small number of times. The antigen it binds to is not known. No quality values exist for individual bases; no much larger clone is one base distant. The sample's time point, from its label and the paper: baseline before first vaccination. The vaccinee samples were drawn from two UK trials, COV001 and COV002, one of which was a single-blind randomized controlled phase 2/3 trial testing AZD1222 (ChAdOx1 nCoV-19) in healthy adults. For TCRbeta chain sequencing, PBMC samples were collected from trial participants at day 0 and at day 28 after the second dose. CDR1 and CDR2 (LGHDT, YNNKEL) derive from the germline V gene (reference sequence). The CDR3 starts with the cysteine, ends with the phenylalanine, and has 11 residues. Only the CDR3 portion is preserved as DNA: 33 bases, with reading frame beginning at the first base. The trim is 3 bases for V and 15 bases for J, with a gap of 12 bases between the germline ends.

The data are from a study of T cell responses to AZD1222 COVID-19 vaccine (dated by TCRdb to the early 2020s). In terms of the full investigation: AZD1222 recipients with second doses at about 4 weeks or about 12 weeks were pooled, because spike-specific TCR depth and breadth did not differ between schedules. Trial participants were enrolled by age into subgroups of 18-55, 56-69 and 70-plus years, and about 150, 27 and 61 TCR-sequenced participants, respectively, were included in these subgroups. TCR sequencing covered 230 to 250 trial participants: approximately 200 given two doses of AZD1222 and around 26 given two doses of MenACWY control vaccine.

The research as a whole found: Nearly half of unique spike-specific TCRs reportedly recognized epitopes outside regions mutated in the B.1.351 and B.1.1.7 variants. Participants were mostly white British and included more females than males, and it was suggested by the authors that clonal diversity may have been underestimated. Because no day 14 peak-response samples were available, repertoires were characterized only after the peak T cell response. The 56-69-year group was small, and its depth increase did not reach significance, likely because of low power. Conclusions about previously exposed vaccinees are limited because only six or seven AZD1222 recipients were SARS-CoV-2 seropositive at baseline. A significant rise in spike-specific TCR breadth and depth was observed after two AZD1222 doses relative to day 0 and relative to MenACWY recipients. The vaccine-associated CD4 TCRs covered the entire spike protein, and the dominant responses fell in regions 160-218 and 743-854.

The CDR3 regions of human TCRbeta chains were subjected to immunosequencing. From the authors' description of their analysis: Repertoire TCRs were matched against a reference library of SARS-CoV-2-specific TCRs generated with the MIRA antigen-specificity platform. Breadth was defined as the fraction of unique TCRs that were SARS-CoV-2-associated. Depth was defined as the fraction of total T cells that were SARS-CoV-2-associated. Using the MIRA data, every spike-specific TCR was mapped to the spike region that the TCR reacted to and assigned to either a CD4 or a CD8 class. Log10-transformed breadth and depth values were compared by one-way ANOVA with Sidak's multiple comparisons tests. Drawn from immuneACCESS, this table holds only the in-frame rearrangements with V and J called that TCRdb kept. Clones are partly lost; checked studies trace under half to an unresolved V gene and leave the rest unexplained. That table is the source of V, J and clone size, and D and trimming were worked out from the DNA. The sample table records about 100,000 clones; about 86% of these occur just once. The top ten constitute approximately 15% of the sample.

This sequence was found in an adult in good health. The source material was peripheral blood, sampled on day 0 of AZD1222 vaccination. The sequence is built from TRBV3-1 (or the pseudogene TRBV3-2) and TRBJ2-1; matching of 6 bases hints at TRBD2 as the D gene. The bases read TGTGCCAGCAGCCAGACTAGTAAGCTGTTCTTC. Its translation is CASSQTSKLFF.